The 5 T cell receptor beta chains given below trace back to one sample, sequenced in a study of patients and donors after allogeneic stem cell transplantation. TCRdb used MiXCR to reprocess the RT-PCR reads, holding one entry per CDR3 protein. The sample lists over 350,000 distinct CDR3 sequences; around 15% were seen once. Sequencing was done on a sample of blood, either unsorted or a sorted T cell fraction (not recorded which). These receptors were taken from a human donor who was either an allogeneic HSCT recipient or a stem cell or donor lymphocyte infusion donor (not recorded which). It is not recorded whose cells these are; they may come from a transplant donor.

V usage is TRBV19 and J usage is TRBJ1-2; 9 bases line up with TRBD1. Per germline, CDR1 LNHDA and CDR2 SQIVND (reference sequence). The CDR3 spans 15 residues. The junction had 8 bases not matched to a gene; V was cut back by 5 bases and J by 4 bases. The CDR3 loop is CASSLDRGATYGYTF. In DNA form, the CDR3 reads TGTGCCAGTAGTCTCGACAGGGGGGCTACCTATGGCTACACCTTC.

This clonotype was seen only a few times. The CDR3 bases are TGCGCCAGCAGCCAAGATCGTGCCTCAGGGCGGGAGGGCCGGACGCAGTATTTT. Translation: CASSQDRASGREGRTQYF. J is TRBJ2-3 and V is TRBV4-1; 9 bases align to TRBD2. Germline CDR1 and CDR2: MGHRA and YSYEKL. After removal of 0 bases from V and 9 bases from J, the junction contained 16 bases not matched to a gene. This CDR3 has 18 residues.

The chain couples TRBV27 to TRBJ1-6; D not certain. The CDR3 consists of 15 residues. Germline assignment: CDR1 MNHEY and CDR2 SMNVEV (reference sequence). The V end was cut by 5 bases, the J end by 1 base, with 9 bases between. The CDR3 sequence: CASSTLGSYNSPLHF. The DNA for the CDR3 is TGTGCCAGCAGTACCTTGGGTTCCTATAATTCACCCCTCCACTTT.

This clonotype was recorded only once. The V call is TRBV4-1, the J call TRBJ1-2; tentatively, D is TRBD1 (6 bases). The ends were cut back, 2 bases at V and 8 bases at J, with 18 bases in the middle. This CDR3 is built from 15 residues. The germline V gene has CDR1 MGHRA and CDR2 YSYEKL. CDR3 sequence (DNA): TGCGCCAGCAGCCAACTTGGGGGGCGTAGAGGCGGCTACACCTTC. Its translation is CASSQLGGRRGGYTF.

The chain uses TRBV10-3 and TRBJ1-2, with D maybe TRBD1 (6 bases). Germline V gene lookup returns CDR1 ENHRY and CDR2 SYGVKD. The CDR3 runs 16 residues. V lost 0 bases, J lost 8 bases, and 19 bases lay in between. CDR3 sequence reads: CAISESTAIEGGGYTF. CDR3 bases: TGTGCCATCAGTGAGTCGACAGCGATCGAAGGGGGGGGCTACACCTTC.